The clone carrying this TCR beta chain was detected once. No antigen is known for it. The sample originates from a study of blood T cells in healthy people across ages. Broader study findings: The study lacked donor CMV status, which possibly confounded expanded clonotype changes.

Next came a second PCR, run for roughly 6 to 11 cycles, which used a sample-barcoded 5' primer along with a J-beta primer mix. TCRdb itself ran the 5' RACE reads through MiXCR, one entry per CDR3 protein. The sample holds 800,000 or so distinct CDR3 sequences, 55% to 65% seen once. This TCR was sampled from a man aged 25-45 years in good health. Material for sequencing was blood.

In DNA form, the CDR3 reads TGTGCCAGCAGCCAGAGATCAAACAGGGGGAACAATGAGCAGTTCTTC. Translated, it gives CASSQRSNRGNNEQFF. V gene TRBV3-1 combines with J gene TRBJ2-1; 8 nucleotides line up with TRBD1. In germline, CDR1 is LGHDT, CDR2 YNNKEL (reference sequence). V trimming: 3 bases; J trimming: 5 bases; junction bases outside the gene matches: 9. This CDR3 spans 16 amino acids.